This entry features one T cell receptor beta chain sequence. This entry belongs to a study of cytomegalovirus exposure and HLA in healthy donors. Germline V gives CDR1 LNHDA, CDR2 SQIVND (reference sequence). With V trimmed by 7 bases and J by 2 bases, 12 bases remained unmatched. The CDR3 is 16 residues long. Primers included in the PCR were 60 Vbeta and 13 Jbeta primers. The data were produced by immunoSEQ multiplex PCR, yet TCRdb's version contains in-frame clones alone and is incomplete. In the table there are some 91,000 clones, under 75% of which are singletons. The receptor comes from a human donor in good health. The chain uses TRBV19 and TRBJ2-7, with 9 bases lining up with TRBD2. Input material: PBMCs. CDR3 DNA sequence: TGTGCCAGTAATCACAGAACTAGCGGGTCAACCTACGAGCAGTACTTC. Translated: CASNHRTSGSTYEQYF.